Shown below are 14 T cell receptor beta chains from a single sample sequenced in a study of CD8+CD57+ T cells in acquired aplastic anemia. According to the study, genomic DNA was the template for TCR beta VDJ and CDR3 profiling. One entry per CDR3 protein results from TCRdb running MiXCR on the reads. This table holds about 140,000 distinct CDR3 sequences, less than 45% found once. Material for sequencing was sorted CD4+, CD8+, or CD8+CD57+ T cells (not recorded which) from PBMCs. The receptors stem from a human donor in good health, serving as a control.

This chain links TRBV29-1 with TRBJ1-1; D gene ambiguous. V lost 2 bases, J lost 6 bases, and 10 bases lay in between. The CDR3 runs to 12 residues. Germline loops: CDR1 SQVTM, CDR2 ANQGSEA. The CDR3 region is CSVEREPAEAFF. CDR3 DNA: TGCAGCGTTGAAAGGGAACCGGCTGAAGCTTTCTTT.

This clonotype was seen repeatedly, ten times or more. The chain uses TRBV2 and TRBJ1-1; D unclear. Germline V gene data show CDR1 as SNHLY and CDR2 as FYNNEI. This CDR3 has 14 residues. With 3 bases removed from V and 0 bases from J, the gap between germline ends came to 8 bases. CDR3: CASSERQMNTEAFF. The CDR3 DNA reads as TGTGCCAGCAGTGAGCGCCAGATGAACACTGAAGCTTTCTTT.

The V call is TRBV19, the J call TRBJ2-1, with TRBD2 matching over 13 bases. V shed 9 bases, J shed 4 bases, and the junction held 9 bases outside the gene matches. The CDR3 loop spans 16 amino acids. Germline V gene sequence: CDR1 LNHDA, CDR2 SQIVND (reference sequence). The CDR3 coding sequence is TGTGCCAGCGGGGGACTAGCGGGGCCATTTTACAATGAGCAGTTCTTC. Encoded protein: CASGGLAGPFYNEQFF.

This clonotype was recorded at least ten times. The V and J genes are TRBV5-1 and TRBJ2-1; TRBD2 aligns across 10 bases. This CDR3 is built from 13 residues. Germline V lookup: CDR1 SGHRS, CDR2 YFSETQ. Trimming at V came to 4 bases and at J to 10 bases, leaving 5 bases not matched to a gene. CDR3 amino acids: CASSMRTSGEQFF. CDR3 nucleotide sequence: TGCGCCAGCAGCATGCGGACTAGCGGAGAGCAGTTCTTC.

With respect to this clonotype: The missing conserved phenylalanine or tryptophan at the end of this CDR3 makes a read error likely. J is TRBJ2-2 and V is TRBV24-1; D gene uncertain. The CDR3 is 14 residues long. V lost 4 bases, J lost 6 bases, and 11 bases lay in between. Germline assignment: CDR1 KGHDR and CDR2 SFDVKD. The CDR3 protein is CATSDLRSPGELFS. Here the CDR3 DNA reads TGTGCCACCAGTGACTTGAGGTCACCCGGGGAGCTGTTTTCT.

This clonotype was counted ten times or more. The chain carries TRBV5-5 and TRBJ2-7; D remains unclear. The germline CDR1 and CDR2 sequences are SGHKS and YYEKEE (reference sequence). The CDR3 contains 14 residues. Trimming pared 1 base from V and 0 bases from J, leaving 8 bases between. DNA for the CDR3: TGTGCCAGCAGCTTGTCGGGTGGCTCCTACGAGCAGTACTTC. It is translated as CASSLSGGSYEQYF. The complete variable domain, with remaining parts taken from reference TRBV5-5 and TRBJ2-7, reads DAGVTQSPTHLIKTRGQQVTLRCSPISGHKSVSWYQQVLGQGPQFIFQYYEKEERGRGNFPDRFSARQFPNYSSELNVNALLLGDSALYLCASSLSGGSYEQYFGPGTRLTVT.

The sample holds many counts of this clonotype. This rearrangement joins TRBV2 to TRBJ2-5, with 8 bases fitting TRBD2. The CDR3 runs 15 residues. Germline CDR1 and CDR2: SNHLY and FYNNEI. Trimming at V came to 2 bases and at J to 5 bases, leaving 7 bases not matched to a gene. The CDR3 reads CASSEQGLALETQYF. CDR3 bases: TGTGCCAGCAGTGAACAAGGACTAGCTCTGGAGACCCAGTACTTC.

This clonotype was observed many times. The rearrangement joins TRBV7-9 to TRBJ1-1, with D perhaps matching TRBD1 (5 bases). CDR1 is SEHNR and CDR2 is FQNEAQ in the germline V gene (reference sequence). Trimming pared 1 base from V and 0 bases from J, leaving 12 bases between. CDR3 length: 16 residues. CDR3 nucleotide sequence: TGTGCCAGCAGCTTAGGTGGGGCAGCCGTGAACACTGAAGCTTTCTTT. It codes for CASSLGGAAVNTEAFF.

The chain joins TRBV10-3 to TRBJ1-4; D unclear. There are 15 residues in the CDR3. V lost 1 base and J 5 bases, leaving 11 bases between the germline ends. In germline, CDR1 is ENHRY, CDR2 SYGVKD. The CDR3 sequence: CAISEFETVNEKLFF. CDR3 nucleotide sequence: TGTGCCATCAGTGAGTTCGAGACGGTGAATGAAAAACTGTTTTTT.

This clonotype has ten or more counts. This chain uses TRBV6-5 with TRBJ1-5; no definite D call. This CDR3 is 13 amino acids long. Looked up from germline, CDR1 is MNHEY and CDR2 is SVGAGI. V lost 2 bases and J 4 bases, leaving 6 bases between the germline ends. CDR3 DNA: TGTGCCAGCAGTTACGGAGAGAATCAGCCCCAGCATTTT. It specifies CASSYGENQPQHF.

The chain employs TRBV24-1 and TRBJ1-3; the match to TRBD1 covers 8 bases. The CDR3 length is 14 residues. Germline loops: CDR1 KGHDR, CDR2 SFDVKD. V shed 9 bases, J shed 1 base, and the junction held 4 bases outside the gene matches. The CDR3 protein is CATGRDRSGNTIYF. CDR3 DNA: TGTGCCACCGGCCGGGACAGGTCTGGAAACACCATATATTTT.

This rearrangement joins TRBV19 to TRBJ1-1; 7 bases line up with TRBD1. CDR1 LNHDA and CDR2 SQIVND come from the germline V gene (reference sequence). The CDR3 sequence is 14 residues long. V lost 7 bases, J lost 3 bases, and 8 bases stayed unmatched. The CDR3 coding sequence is TGTGCCAGTACCAAACAGGGGCATTACACTGAAGCTTTCTTT. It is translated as CASTKQGHYTEAFF.

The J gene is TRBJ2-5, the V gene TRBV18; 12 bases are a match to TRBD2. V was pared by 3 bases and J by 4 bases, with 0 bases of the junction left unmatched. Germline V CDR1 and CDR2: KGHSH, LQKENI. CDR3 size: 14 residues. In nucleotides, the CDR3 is TGTGCCAGCTCACCGGGACTAGCGGGAGAGACCCAGTACTTC. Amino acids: CASSPGLAGETQYF.

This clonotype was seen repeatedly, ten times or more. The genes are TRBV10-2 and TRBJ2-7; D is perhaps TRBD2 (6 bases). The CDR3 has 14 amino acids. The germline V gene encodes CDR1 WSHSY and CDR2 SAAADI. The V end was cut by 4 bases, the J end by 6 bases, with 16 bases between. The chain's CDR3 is CASSGGDHTLEQYF. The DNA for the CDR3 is TGCGCCAGCAGTGGGGGGGATCACACTCTCGAGCAGTACTTC.